The 20 T cell receptor beta chains listed next were all sequenced from one sample in a study of cytomegalovirus exposure and HLA in healthy donors. Primers included in the PCR were 60 Vbeta and 13 Jbeta primers. TCRdb keeps only in-frame clones here, not all; method: immunoSEQ multiplex PCR. The table has approximately 120,000 clones, around 80% seen once. Sequenced: PBMCs. The receptors here all came from a woman aged 60 to 75 in good health and CMV-seropositive.

The genes are TRBV29-1 and TRBJ1-2; 8 nucleotides align to TRBD1. J was trimmed by 3 bases and V by 7 bases; bases with no gene match: 13. This CDR3 comprises 15 residues. Looked up from germline, CDR1 is SQVTM and CDR2 is ANQGSEA. This chain's CDR3 is CSGRLSRGRDYGYTF. The CDR3 DNA sequence: TGCAGCGGTAGACTCTCCAGGGGGCGCGACTATGGCTACACCTTC.

V is TRBV29-1 and J is TRBJ2-7; the D is unclear. CDR1 is SQVTM and CDR2 is ANQGSEA in the germline V gene. The CDR3 runs to 13 residues. Between the trimmed V and J ends, which lost 1 base and 3 bases, there was a span of 10 bases. The CDR3 region has the DNA TGCAGCGTTGAAGGTGGCTCCAACTACGAGCAGTACTTC. Its protein product is CSVEGGSNYEQYF.

The table lists this clone with a count of one. This sequence joins TRBV6-6 and TRBJ1-1, with 11 bases identical to TRBD1. V lost 6 bases to trimming and J lost 5 bases; unmatched junction nucleotides: 11. In germline, CDR1 is MNHNY, CDR2 SVGAGI (reference sequence). This CDR3 has 16 residues. The CDR3 reads CASSHPGTGGQTEAFF. CDR3 DNA sequence: TGTGCCAGCAGCCACCCCGGGACAGGGGGTCAGACTGAAGCTTTCTTT.

The V gene is TRBV6-6, the J gene TRBJ2-5, with D perhaps TRBD2 (5 bases). The CDR3 sequence is 15 residues long. The V end was cut by 2 bases, the J end by 2 bases, with 12 bases between. Germline V gene sequence: CDR1 MNHNY, CDR2 SVGAGI (reference sequence). This CDR3 reads CASSYGRTGQETQYF. The CDR3 DNA reads as TGTGCCAGCAGTTACGGTAGGACGGGGCAAGAGACCCAGTACTTC.

The gene calls are TRBV28 and TRBJ1-1; D unresolved. CDR1 and CDR2 from the germline V gene are MDHEN and SYDVKM. This CDR3 comprises 16 residues. Trimming removed 2 bases from V and 0 bases from J, with 13 bases in between. CDR3 DNA: TGTGCCAGCAGTTTAGAGTCAGGTAGTATGAACACTGAAGCTTTCTTT. Translated: CASSLESGSMNTEAFF.

The chain joins TRBV28 to TRBJ2-3; D is undetermined. The CDR3 totals 15 residues. With 3 bases removed from V and 6 bases from J, the gap between germline ends came to 16 bases. Germline CDR1 and CDR2: MDHEN and SYDVKM. The DNA for the CDR3 is TGTGCCAGCAGTTTGCACAGCCCCTTTTTGGATACGCAGTATTTT. Translating gives CASSLHSPFLDTQYF.

The chain has TRBV6-6 and TRBJ1-5; possible D gene TRBD1, 5 bases. V dropped 7 bases and J dropped 7 bases, with 14 bases sitting between them. Germline V gene sequence: CDR1 MNHNY, CDR2 SVGAGI (reference sequence). The length of the CDR3 is 13 residues. This CDR3 is CASILAGDQPQHF. CDR3 DNA sequence: TGTGCCAGCATTCTGGCGGGGGACCAGCCCCAGCATTTT.

The gene calls are TRBV13 and TRBJ2-6, with unresolved D. The CDR3 is 15 amino acids. V was cut by 5 bases and J by 0 bases, with 8 bases left in between. CDR1 and CDR2 (germline): PRHDT, FYEKMQ (reference sequence). The CDR3 here is CASSLTGSGANVLTF. CDR3 coding DNA: TGTGCCAGCAGCCTCACGGGCTCTGGGGCCAACGTCCTGACTTTC.

The chain carries TRBV5-3 and TRBJ2-7, with 9 bases matching TRBD2. TRBV5-3 is an ORF; its function is uncertain. This CDR3 contains 16 residues. With V trimmed by 4 bases and J by 2 bases, 10 bases remained unmatched. The CDR3 reads CARSGPRAGGPYEQYF. Here the CDR3 DNA reads TGTGCCAGAAGCGGTCCTAGGGCGGGAGGGCCCTACGAGCAGTACTTC.

The chain is built from TRBV4-1 and TRBJ2-4, with TRBD1 identical over 9 bases. J gave up 6 bases and V 0 bases, and 9 bases lay outside the gene matches. Germline values: CDR1 MGHRA, CDR2 YSYEKL. There are 17 residues in the CDR3. CDR3: CASSQDGGHRGPNIQYF. CDR3 bases: TGCGCCAGCAGCCAAGATGGGGGCCACAGGGGGCCAAACATTCAGTACTTC.

This clone has only a few counts. V gene TRBV30 combines with J gene TRBJ2-7; 10 nucleotides line up with TRBD1. The CDR3 sequence is 16 residues long. Germline V lookup: CDR1 GTSNPN, CDR2 SVGIG (reference sequence). The ends lost 2 bases at V and 3 bases at J; junction bases unmatched: 10. CDR3 nucleotides: TGTGCCTGGAGTCCGGGGTTCGGGGACAGGGGCTACGAGCAGTACTTC. Protein sequence: CAWSPGFGDRGYEQYF.

The chain uses TRBV4-2 and TRBJ2-3; D possibly corresponds to TRBD1 (6 bases). CDR1 and CDR2 (germline): LGHNA, YNFKEQ. This CDR3 contains 14 residues. V was shortened by 0 bases and J by 11 bases, with 15 bases between the two germline ends. The CDR3 DNA follows: TGTGCCAGCAGCCAAGATTGGGGGCAGGTGGGGCAGTATTTT. Translation gives CASSQDWGQVGQYF.

In nucleotides, the CDR3 is TGTGCCAGCAGCGGGAGGGGGGGCTCCTACAATGAGCAGTTCTTC. Its protein product is CASSGRGGSYNEQFF. This chain joins TRBV9 and TRBJ2-1, with D perhaps TRBD2 (7 bases). CDR1 SGDLS and CDR2 YYNGEE come from the germline V gene. Trimming pared 3 bases from V and 0 bases from J, leaving 10 bases between. CDR3 length: 15 residues.

The chain joins TRBV7-6 to TRBJ2-2; 8 nucleotides line up with TRBD2. Losses at the gene ends were 5 bases for V and 7 bases for J; bases not matched to a gene: 9. Germline CDR1 is SGHVS and CDR2 is FNYEAQ. The CDR3 contains 15 residues. The CDR3 spells CASSPPRGEGGELFF. Written as DNA, the CDR3 is TGTGCCAGCAGCCCGCCGCGGGGGGAAGGCGGGGAGCTGTTTTTT.

The chain recombines TRBV5-4 with TRBJ1-2, with TRBD1 identical over 7 bases. The V gene end was trimmed by 9 bases and the J gene end by 1 base; junction bases not matched to a gene: 12. The CDR3 sequence is 15 residues long. Germline V lookup: CDR1 SGHNT, CDR2 YYREEE (reference sequence). Here the CDR3 DNA reads TGTGCCACCCGGACAGGTCAGCCCAGTAACTATGGCTACACCTTC. Protein sequence: CATRTGQPSNYGYTF. Using reference TRBV5-4 and TRBJ1-2 for the parts outside the CDR3, the full variable domain is ETGVTQSPTHLIKTRGQQVTLRCSSQSGHNTVSWYQQALGQGPQFIFQYYREEENGRGNFPPRFSGLQFPNYSSELNVNALELDDSALYLCATRTGQPSNYGYTFGSGTRLTVV.

The chain recombines TRBV10-2 with TRBJ2-5; 7 bases are a match to TRBD1. J was trimmed by 2 bases and V by 5 bases; bases with no gene match: 14. The CDR3 loop spans 17 amino acids. Germline V gives CDR1 WSHSY, CDR2 SAAADI. The DNA for the CDR3 is TGCGCCAGCAGTCGACCCCGACAGGGATTATCGCAAGAGACCCAGTACTTC. Translation gives CASSRPRQGLSQETQYF.

V usage is TRBV27 and J usage is TRBJ1-6, with D possibly matching TRBD1 (6 bases). The length of the CDR3 is 18 residues. Germline CDR1 and CDR2: MNHEY and SMNVEV (reference sequence). Trimming left V 1 base short and J 5 bases short, with 18 bases between. The CDR3 loop reads CASSLFSPGTTNNSPLHF. CDR3 bases: TGTGCCAGCAGTTTATTCTCTCCCGGGACAACAAATAATTCACCCCTCCACTTT.

CDR3: CASSKIVGEDVQETQYF. The CDR3 nucleotides are TGTGCCAGCAGCAAAATCGTTGGGGAGGATGTCCAAGAGACCCAGTACTTC. The gene calls are TRBV13 and TRBJ2-5; D might be TRBD2 (6 bases). This CDR3 region has 17 residues. The V gene lost 5 bases and the J gene lost 1 base, with 20 bases spanning the gap. Germline CDR1 PRHDT, CDR2 FYEKMQ (reference sequence). Looking up the rest from reference TRBV13 and TRBJ2-5 gives the full variable domain: AAGVIQSPRHLIKEKRETATLKCYPIPRHDTVYWYQQGPGQDPQFLISFYEKMQSDKGSIPDRFSAQQFSDYHSELNMSSLELGDSALYFCASSKIVGEDVQETQYFGPGTRLLVL.

The rearrangement uses TRBV5-1 and TRBJ1-6; 9 bases agree with TRBD1. The CDR3 consists of 16 residues. V trimming: 2 bases; J trimming: 7 bases; junction bases outside the gene matches: 7. Germline V gene data show CDR1 as SGHRS and CDR2 as YFSETQ. The CDR3 DNA is TGCGCCAGCAGCTTTACAGGGGGCAGTGGCAATTCACCCCTCCACTTT. It specifies CASSFTGGSGNSPLHF.

The chain joins TRBV19 to TRBJ2-7, with TRBD1 identical over 7 bases. Germline lookup yields CDR1 LNHDA and CDR2 SQIVND (reference sequence). This CDR3 has 13 amino acids. The J segment lost 4 bases and the V segment lost 4 bases, leaving 4 bases of the junction unmatched. The CDR3 is CASSRDSLYEQYF. CDR3 DNA sequence: TGTGCCAGTAGTAGGGACAGTCTTTACGAGCAGTACTTC.